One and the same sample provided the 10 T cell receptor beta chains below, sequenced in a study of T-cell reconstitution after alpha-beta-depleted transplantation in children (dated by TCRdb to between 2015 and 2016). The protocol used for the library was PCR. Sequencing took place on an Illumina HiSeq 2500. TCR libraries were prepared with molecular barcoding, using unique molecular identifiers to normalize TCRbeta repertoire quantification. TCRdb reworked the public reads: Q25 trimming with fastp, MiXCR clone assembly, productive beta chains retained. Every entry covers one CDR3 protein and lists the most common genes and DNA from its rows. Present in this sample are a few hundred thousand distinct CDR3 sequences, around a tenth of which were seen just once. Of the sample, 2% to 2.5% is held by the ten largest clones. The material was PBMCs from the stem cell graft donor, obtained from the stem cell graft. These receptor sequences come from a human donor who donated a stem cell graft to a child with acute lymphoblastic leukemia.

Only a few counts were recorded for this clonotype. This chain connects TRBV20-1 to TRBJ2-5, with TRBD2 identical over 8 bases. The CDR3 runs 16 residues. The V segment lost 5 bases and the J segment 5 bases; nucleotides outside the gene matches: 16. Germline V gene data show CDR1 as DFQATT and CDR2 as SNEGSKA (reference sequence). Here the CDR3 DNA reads TGCAGTGCTCCTTTGTGGCGGGAGGCCGGGGGGGAGACCCAGTACTTC. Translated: CSAPLWREAGGETQYF.

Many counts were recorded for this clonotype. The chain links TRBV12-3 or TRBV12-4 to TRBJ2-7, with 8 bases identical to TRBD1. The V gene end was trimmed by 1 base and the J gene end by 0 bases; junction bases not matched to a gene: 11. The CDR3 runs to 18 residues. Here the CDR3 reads CASSLDFGQGWDSYEQYF. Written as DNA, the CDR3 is TGTGCCAGCAGTTTAGATTTTGGACAGGGTTGGGACTCCTACGAGCAGTACTTC.

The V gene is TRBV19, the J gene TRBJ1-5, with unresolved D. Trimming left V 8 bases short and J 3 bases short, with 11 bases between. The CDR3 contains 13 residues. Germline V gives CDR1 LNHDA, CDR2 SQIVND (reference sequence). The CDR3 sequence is CASRRAVNQPQHF. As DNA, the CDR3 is TGTGCCAGTCGCCGGGCAGTCAATCAGCCCCAGCATTTT.

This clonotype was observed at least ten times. The CDR3 reads CASSLDVGGIYEQYF. The CDR3 DNA reads as TGCGCCAGCAGCTTGGATGTGGGGGGAATCTACGAGCAGTACTTC. The V call is TRBV5-1, the J call TRBJ2-7; D might be TRBD2 (6 bases). V shed 0 bases and J shed 3 bases, with 13 bases lying between them. In germline, CDR1 is SGHRS, CDR2 YFSETQ. The length of the CDR3 is 15 residues.

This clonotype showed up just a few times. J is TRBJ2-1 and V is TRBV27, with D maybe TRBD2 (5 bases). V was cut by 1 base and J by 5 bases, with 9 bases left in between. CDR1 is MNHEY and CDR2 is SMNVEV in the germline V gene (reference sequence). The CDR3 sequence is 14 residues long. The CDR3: CASSLLAPDNEQFF. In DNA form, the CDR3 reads TGTGCCAGCAGTTTATTAGCGCCTGACAATGAGCAGTTCTTC.

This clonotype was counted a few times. The CDR3 nucleotides are TGTGCCAGCAGTTTCGACGGGAGAGGCACCGGGGAGCTGTTTTTT. Residues: CASSFDGRGTGELFF. The chain carries TRBV12-3 or TRBV12-4 and TRBJ2-2; D might be TRBD2 (6 bases). This CDR3 has 15 amino acids. With 3 bases removed from V and 4 bases from J, the gap between germline ends came to 12 bases.

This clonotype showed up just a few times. CDR3 loop: CASSQGGSMGPEYF. The CDR3 nucleotides read TGCGCCAGCAGCCAAGGAGGGTCTATGGGGCCGGAGTATTTT. The chain carries TRBV4-3 and TRBJ2-3, with D perhaps TRBD1 or TRBD2 (5 bases each). V lost 1 base and J lost 13, with 18 bases in between. This CDR3 contains 14 residues. Germline V CDR1 and CDR2: LGHNA, YSLEER.

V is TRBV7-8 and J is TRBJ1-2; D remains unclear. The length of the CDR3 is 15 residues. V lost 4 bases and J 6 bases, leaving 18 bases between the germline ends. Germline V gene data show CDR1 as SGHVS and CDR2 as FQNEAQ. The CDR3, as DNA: TGTGCCAGCAGCTCCAGATGGGCGGTAAAGCATGGCTACACCTTC. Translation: CASSSRWAVKHGYTF.

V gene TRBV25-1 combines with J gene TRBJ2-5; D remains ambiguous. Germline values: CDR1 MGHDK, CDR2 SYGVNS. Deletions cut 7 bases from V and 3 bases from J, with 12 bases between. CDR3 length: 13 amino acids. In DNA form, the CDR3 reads TGTGCCAGCACCCCCTGGGGAAAAGAGACCCAGTACTTC. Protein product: CASTPWGKETQYF.

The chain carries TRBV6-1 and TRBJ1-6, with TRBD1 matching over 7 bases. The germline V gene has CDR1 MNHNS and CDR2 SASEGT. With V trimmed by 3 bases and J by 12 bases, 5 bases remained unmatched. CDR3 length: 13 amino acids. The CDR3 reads CASSEATGEPLHF. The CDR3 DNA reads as TGTGCCAGCAGTGAGGCTACAGGGGAACCCCTCCACTTT.